Listed below are T cell receptor beta chains from one sample, sequenced in a study of cytomegalovirus exposure and HLA in healthy donors. Sequenced by immunoSEQ multiplex PCR; TCRdb stores in-frame clones only, minus some. The data show 250,000 or so clones, 90% seen once. Sequencing used PBMCs. All receptors derive from a young woman in good health and CMV-seronegative. Each CDR3 is given with its conserved first and last residue. Some rows mark clone size as missing; the rest say once, few, many or name a class of expanded clone.

TRBJ2-7	TRBV5-8	.	CASSPGQTSSYEQYF
TRBJ2-2	TRBV5-7	.	CASSLPKKSAGGNTGELFF
TRBJ2-1	TRBV2	.	CASSQYNEQFF
TRBJ1-1	TRBV27	.	CASSLQTYTEAFF
TRBJ2-5	TRBV5-1	.	CASSVAGDTETQYF
TRBJ2-2	TRBV7-9	few	CASSSWTGGVTGELFF
TRBJ2-1	TRBV5-1	.	CASSLGSSGGTSSYNEQFF
TRBJ2-1	TRBV13	.	CASSLGRVNEQFF
TRBJ2-7	TRBV10-3	once	CASASGSSATHYEQYF
TRBJ2-3	TRBV5-1	once	CASSFSQGAWTDTQYF
TRBJ1-2	TRBV5-1	.	CASSLGLLESTNYGYTF
TRBJ1-6	TRBV5-6	.	CASSVLTGFPLHF
TRBJ1-2	TRBV25-1	.	CASSEYGAGDNYGYTF
TRBJ2-7	TRBV28	.	CASRAGGRYEQYF
TRBJ1-6	TRBV15	.	CATSRDYGLGPNSPLHF
TRBJ2-5	TRBV2	.	CASSRGLAGETQYF
TRBJ2-5	TRBV7-3	.	CASSLGGQQETQYF
TRBJ2-1	TRBV6-5	.	CASSYVASGGEQFF
TRBJ2-7	TRBV7-6	.	CASSPLALTTYEQYF
TRBJ1-2	TRBV28	.	CASGRGRNGYTF
TRBJ1-1	TRBV19	.	CASRGQLNTEAFF
TRBJ2-2	TRBV23-1	.	CASSQDRGLNGELFF
TRBJ1-3	TRBV7-9	.	CASSSGDRSSGNTIYF
TRBJ2-5	TRBV27	.	CASSSLAGGLRETQYF
TRBJ1-2	TRBV27	.	CASSQEHPRYSGYTF
TRBJ2-7	TRBV6-5	.	CASSYSSQGTTYEQYF
TRBJ1-1	TRBV6-5	.	CASRGGPQNTEAFF
TRBJ1-4	TRBV27	.	CASSLGQGGTNEKLFF
TRBJ2-7	TRBV18	.	CASSLAGGYEQYF
TRBJ2-5	TRBV9	.	CASSVVGLAGGWPETQYF
TRBJ2-7	TRBV5-6	.	CASSFTSYEQYF
TRBJ1-6	TRBV7-9	.	CASSPSGGGISPLHF
TRBJ1-5	TRBV4-1	.	CASSLGLNQPQHF
TRBJ1-2	TRBV15	.	CATSGTTGKNGYTF
TRBJ2-1	TRBV27	.	CASSLAGASSRNEQFF
TRBJ2-1	TRBV7-2	.	CASSLARRGGLDEQFF
TRBJ1-2	TRBV30	.	CAWTGTGNGDGYTF
TRBJ1-1	TRBV5-6	.	CASSPFRGNTEAFF
TRBJ2-3	TRBV7-2	.	CASSPPEEDTQYF
TRBJ2-7	TRBV28	.	CASSLSSYTRPYEQYF
TRBJ1-2	TRBV2	.	CASSVPPGGDGGYTF
TRBJ1-1	TRBV9	.	CASSVGPGMNTEAFF
TRBJ1-2	TRBV7-9	.	CASSLVSGNDGYTF
TRBJ1-1	TRBV5-1	.	CASSLGTGDEAFF
TRBJ2-7	TRBV7-2	.	CASSFTSGQGAREQYF
TRBJ2-5	TRBV28	once	CASSLGATQYF
TRBJ2-3	TRBV28	.	CASSLTGTIRDTQYF
TRBJ1-2	TRBV27	few	CASSLTVLGGYTF